The clone carrying this T cell receptor (beta chain) was found many times. These data belong to a study of response to subunit inactivated influenza vaccine. The CDR3 consists of 16 residues. The ends lost 6 bases at V and 2 bases at J; junction bases unmatched: 8. Germline lookup yields CDR1 SEHNR and CDR2 FQNEAQ (reference sequence). TCRdb called the RT-PCR reads again in MiXCR, with one record for every CDR3 protein. The repertoire consists of around 540,000 distinct CDR3 sequences, with over 9.5% occurring once and the leading ten covering 10% to 13%. The chain combines TRBV7-9 with TRBJ2-1, with 9 bases matching TRBD1. The receptor's source is a man aged 45 to 65 who received an inactivated influenza vaccine. The input for sequencing was PBMCs from blood, taken on the day of vaccination. The CDR3 here is CASSPTRDRAYNEQFF. The CDR3 nucleotides read TGTGCCAGCAGTCCGACCCGGGACAGGGCCTACAATGAGCAGTTCTTC.